The clone carrying this T cell receptor beta chain was detected once. Cohort assignment relied on participant-reported clinical history. Among Cohort 3 donors, those recovered had two negative PCRs, clearance, or symptom resolution. The data are from a study of blood T cell repertoires in COVID-19. For the study at large: Italy, Spain and the United States were the sources of the convalescent and acute COVID-19 samples.

Profiled with immunoSEQ multiplex PCR; TCRdb holds only in-frame clones, not every one. The sample holds roughly 280,000 clones, 85% to 90% seen once. The CDR3 sequence is 13 residues long. CDR1 and CDR2 (germline): MNHEY, SVGAGI. Trimming left V 5 bases short and J 10 bases short, with 17 bases between. This sequence joins TRBV6-5 and TRBJ1-1; D remains ambiguous. The material sequenced was PBMCs or T cells enriched from blood (not recorded which). This TCR was sampled from a woman aged 18-29 years who had recovered from COVID-19. CDR3 protein: CASSNTPPFGAFF. For the CDR3, the DNA is TGTGCCAGCAGTAATACGCCCCCCTTCGGAGCTTTCTTT.